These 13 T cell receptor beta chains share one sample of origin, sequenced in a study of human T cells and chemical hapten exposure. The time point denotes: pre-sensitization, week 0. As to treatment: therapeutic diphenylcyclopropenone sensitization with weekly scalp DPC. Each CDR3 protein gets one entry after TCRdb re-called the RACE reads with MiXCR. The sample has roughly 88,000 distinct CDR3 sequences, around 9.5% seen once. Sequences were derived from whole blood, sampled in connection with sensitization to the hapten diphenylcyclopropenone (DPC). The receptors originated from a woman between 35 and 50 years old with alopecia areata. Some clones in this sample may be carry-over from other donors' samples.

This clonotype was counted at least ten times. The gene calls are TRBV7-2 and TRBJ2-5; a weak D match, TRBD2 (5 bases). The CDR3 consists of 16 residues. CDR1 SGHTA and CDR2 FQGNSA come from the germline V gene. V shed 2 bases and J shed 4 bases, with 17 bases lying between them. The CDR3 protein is CASSLYAGYPGETQYF. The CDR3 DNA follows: TGTGCCAGCAGCTTATACGCGGGCTACCCTGGAGAGACCCAGTACTTC.

The CDR3 bases are TGTGCCAGCAGACTGGGGGGCACTGAAGCTTTCTTT. Residues: CASRLGGTEAFF. The chain employs TRBV6-5 and TRBJ1-1, with a weak D call TRBD1 (5 bases). The CDR3 is made up of 12 amino acids. Trimming cost V 6 bases and J 4 bases, with 9 bases left between them. The germline V gene has CDR1 MNHEY and CDR2 SVGAGI.

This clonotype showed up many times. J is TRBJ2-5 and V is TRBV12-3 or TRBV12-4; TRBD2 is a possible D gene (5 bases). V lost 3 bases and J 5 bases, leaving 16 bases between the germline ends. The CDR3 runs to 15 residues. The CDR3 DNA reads TGTGCCAGCAGTTTTACCCTGGATACGGGGGAGACCCAGTACTTC. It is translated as CASSFTLDTGETQYF.

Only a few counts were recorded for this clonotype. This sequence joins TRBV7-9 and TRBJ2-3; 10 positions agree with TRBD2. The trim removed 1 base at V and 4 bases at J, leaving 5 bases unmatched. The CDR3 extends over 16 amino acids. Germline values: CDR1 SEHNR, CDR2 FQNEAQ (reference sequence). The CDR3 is CASSLGVAGGADTQYF. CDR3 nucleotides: TGTGCCAGCAGCTTAGGAGTAGCGGGGGGCGCAGATACGCAGTATTTT.

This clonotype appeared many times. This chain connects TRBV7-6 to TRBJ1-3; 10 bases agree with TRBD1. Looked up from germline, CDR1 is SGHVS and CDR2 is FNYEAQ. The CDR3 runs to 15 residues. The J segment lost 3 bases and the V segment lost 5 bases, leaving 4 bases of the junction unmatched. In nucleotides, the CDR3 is TGTGCCAGCAGCCCCGGGACAGGGGTTGGAAACACCATATATTTT. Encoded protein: CASSPGTGVGNTIYF.

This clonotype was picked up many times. CDR3 nucleotide sequence: TGCAGTGCTAGCCCAGGCGGGGGTATCTCCTACGAGCAGTACTTC. Translation: CSASPGGGISYEQYF. The chain has TRBV20-1 and TRBJ2-7; TRBD2 matches 7 bases. Germline V gene lookup returns CDR1 DFQATT and CDR2 SNEGSKA (reference sequence). The CDR3 extends over 15 amino acids. The J segment lost 0 bases and the V segment lost 3 bases, leaving 8 bases of the junction unmatched.

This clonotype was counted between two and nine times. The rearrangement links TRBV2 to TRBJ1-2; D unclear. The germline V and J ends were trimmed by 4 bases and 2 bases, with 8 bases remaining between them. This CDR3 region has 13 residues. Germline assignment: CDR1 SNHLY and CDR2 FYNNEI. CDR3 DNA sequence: TGTGCCAGCAGTGTCGGAGAGAACTATGGCTACACCTTC. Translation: CASSVGENYGYTF.

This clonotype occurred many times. CDR3 sequence (DNA): TGCAGTGCTAGTGGTGGCACGCGACCGACCTACGAGCAGTACTTC. Its translation is CSASGGTRPTYEQYF. The V gene is TRBV20-1, the J gene TRBJ2-7; D is ambiguous. Germline assignment: CDR1 DFQATT and CDR2 SNEGSKA (reference sequence). The CDR3 runs to 15 residues. V was clipped by 3 bases and J by 2 bases, with 17 bases between them.

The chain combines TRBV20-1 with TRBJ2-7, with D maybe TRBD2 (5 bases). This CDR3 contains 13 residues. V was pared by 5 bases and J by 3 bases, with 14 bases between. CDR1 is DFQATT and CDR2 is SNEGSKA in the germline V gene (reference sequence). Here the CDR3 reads CSAYTADYYEQYF. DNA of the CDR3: TGCAGTGCTTACACTGCTGACTACTACGAGCAGTACTTC.

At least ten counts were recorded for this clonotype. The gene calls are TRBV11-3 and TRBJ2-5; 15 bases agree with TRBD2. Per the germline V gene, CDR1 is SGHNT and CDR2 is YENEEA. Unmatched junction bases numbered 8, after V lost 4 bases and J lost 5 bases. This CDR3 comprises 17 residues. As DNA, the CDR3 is TGTGCCAGCAGCTCAGGACTAGCGGGGGGGCGCGTTGAGACCCAGTACTTC. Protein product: CASSSGLAGGRVETQYF.

The CDR3 region has the DNA TGCAGTGCTTACAGGGAGGGCTACACCTTC. It specifies CSAYREGYTF. V usage is TRBV20-1 and J usage is TRBJ1-2, with D maybe TRBD1 (6 bases). The length of the CDR3 is 10 residues. The V gene's germline CDR1 is DFQATT and CDR2 SNEGSKA (reference sequence). The V end was cut by 5 bases, the J end by 8 bases, with 9 bases between.

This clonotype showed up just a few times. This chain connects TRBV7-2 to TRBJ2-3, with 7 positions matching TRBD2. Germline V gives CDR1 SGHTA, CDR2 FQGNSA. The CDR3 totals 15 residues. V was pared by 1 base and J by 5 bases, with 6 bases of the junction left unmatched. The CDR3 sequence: CASSLGDYPGDTQYF. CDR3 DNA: TGTGCCAGCAGCTTAGGGGACTATCCCGGAGATACGCAGTATTTT.

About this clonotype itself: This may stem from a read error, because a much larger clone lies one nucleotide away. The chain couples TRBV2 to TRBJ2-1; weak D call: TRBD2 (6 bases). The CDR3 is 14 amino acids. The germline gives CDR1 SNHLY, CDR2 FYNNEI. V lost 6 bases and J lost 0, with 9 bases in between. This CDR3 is CASRLAPSYNEQFF. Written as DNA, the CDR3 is TGTGCCAGCAGACTAGCTCCCTCCTACAATGAGCAGTTCTTC.